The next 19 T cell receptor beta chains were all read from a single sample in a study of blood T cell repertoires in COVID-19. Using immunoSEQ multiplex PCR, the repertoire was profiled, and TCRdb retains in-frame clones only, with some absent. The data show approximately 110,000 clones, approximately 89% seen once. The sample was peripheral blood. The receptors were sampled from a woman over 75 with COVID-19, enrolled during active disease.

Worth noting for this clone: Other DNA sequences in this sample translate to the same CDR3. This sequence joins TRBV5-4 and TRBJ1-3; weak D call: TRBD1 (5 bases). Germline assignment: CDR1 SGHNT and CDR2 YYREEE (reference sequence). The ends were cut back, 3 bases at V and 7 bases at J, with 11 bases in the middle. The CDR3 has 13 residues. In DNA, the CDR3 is TGTGCCAGCAGCTCCCAGGGCTCGAACACCATATATTTT. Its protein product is CASSSQGSNTIYF.

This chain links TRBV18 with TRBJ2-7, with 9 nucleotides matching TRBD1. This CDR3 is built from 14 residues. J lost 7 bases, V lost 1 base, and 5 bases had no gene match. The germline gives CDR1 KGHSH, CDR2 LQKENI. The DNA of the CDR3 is TGTGCCAGCTCACCACAACAGGGGGCGAGGGAGCAGTACTTC. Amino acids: CASSPQQGAREQYF.

CDR3 bases: TGTGCCAGCAGACGATCCGGGACTAGCGGGAGGCAGGAGCAGTTCTTC. Protein sequence: CASRRSGTSGRQEQFF. This chain links TRBV2 with TRBJ2-1; 15 nucleotides line up with TRBD2. Germline lookup yields CDR1 SNHLY and CDR2 FYNNEI. This CDR3 spans 16 amino acids. Unmatched junction bases numbered 10, after V lost 6 bases and J lost 10 bases.

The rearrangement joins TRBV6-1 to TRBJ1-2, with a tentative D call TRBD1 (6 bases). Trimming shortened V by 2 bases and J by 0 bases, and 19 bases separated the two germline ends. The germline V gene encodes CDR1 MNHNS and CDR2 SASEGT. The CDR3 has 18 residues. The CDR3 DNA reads TGTGCCAGCAGTGAAACTGACCCTCGGACAGCTCCTAACTATGGCTACACCTTC. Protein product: CASSETDPRTAPNYGYTF.

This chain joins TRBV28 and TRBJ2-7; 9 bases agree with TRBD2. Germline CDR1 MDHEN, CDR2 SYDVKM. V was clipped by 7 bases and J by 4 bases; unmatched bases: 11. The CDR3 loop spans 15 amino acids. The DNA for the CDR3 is TGTGCCAGCAAAGATGGGGGACTAGCCAGTTACGAGCAGTACTTC. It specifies CASKDGGLASYEQYF.

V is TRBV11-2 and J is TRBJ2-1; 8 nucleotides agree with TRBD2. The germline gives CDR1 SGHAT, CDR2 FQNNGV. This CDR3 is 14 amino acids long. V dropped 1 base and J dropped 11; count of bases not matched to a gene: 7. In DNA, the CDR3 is TGTGCCAGCAGCTTAGTCCGGGTAGCGGGGCAGCAGTTCTTC. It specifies CASSLVRVAGQQFF.

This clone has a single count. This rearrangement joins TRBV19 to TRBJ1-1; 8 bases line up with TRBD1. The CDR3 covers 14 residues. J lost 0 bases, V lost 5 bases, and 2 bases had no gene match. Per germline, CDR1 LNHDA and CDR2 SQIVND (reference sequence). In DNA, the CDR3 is TGTGCCAGTAGTGGGGACAGGATGAACACTGAAGCTTTCTTT. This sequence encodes CASSGDRMNTEAFF.

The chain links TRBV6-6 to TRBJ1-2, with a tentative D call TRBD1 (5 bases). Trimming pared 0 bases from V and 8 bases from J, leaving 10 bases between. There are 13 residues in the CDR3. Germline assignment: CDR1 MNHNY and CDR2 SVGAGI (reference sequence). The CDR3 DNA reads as TGTGCCAGCAGTTACTCTACAGGAGACGGCTACACCTTC. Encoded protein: CASSYSTGDGYTF.

CDR3 DNA: TGTGCCAGCAGCGTGACCGGGGGGGGCTCTGGAAACACCATATATTTT. It codes for CASSVTGGGSGNTIYF. This chain uses TRBV9 with TRBJ1-3; perhaps TRBD1 as D (5 bases). CDR1 is SGDLS and CDR2 is YYNGEE in the germline V gene. Trimming pared 2 bases from V and 0 bases from J, leaving 12 bases between. The CDR3 sequence is 16 residues long.

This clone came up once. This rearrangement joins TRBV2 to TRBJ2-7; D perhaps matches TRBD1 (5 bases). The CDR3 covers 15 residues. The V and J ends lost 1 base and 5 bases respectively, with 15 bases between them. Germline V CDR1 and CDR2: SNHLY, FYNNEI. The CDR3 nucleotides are TGTGCCAGCAGTGAAGTCAGGGCTACTCTCCACGAGCAGTACTTC. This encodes CASSEVRATLHEQYF.

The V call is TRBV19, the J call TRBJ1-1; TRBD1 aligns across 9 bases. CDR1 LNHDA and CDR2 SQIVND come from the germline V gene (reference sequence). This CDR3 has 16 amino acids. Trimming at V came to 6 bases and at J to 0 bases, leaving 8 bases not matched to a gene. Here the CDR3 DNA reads TGTGCCAGTAGGATTATCCGGGACAGGGTGAACACTGAAGCTTTCTTT. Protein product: CASRIIRDRVNTEAFF.

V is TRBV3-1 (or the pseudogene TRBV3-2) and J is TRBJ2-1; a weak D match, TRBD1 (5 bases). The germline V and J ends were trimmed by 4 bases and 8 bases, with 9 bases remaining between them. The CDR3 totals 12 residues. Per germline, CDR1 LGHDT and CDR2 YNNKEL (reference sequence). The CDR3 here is CASSPQADEQFF. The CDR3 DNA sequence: TGTGCCAGCAGCCCACAGGCAGATGAGCAGTTCTTC.

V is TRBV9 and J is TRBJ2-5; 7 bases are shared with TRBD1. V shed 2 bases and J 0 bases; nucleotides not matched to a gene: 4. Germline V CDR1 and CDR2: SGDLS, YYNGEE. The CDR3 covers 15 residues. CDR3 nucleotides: TGTGCCAGCAGCGTTTCGGGACAGCACCAAGAGACCCAGTACTTC. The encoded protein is CASSVSGQHQETQYF.

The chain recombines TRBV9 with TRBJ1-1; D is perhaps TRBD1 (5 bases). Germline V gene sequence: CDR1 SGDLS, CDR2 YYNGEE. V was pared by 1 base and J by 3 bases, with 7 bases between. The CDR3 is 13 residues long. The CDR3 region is CASSVSGYTEAFF. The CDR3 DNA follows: TGTGCCAGCAGCGTATCAGGGTACACTGAAGCTTTCTTT.

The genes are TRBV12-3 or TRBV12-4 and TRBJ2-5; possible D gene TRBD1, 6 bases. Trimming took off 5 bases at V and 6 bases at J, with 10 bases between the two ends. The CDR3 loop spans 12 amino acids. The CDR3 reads CASSGGLKTQYF. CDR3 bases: TGTGCCAGCAGTGGGGGCTTAAAGACCCAGTACTTC.

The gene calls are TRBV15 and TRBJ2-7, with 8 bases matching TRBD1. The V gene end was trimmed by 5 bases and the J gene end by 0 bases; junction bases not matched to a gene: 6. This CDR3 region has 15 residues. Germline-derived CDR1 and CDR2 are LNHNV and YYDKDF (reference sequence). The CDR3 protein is CATSLPGGLSYEQYF. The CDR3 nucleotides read TGTGCCACCAGCCTCCCAGGGGGCCTCTCCTACGAGCAGTACTTC.

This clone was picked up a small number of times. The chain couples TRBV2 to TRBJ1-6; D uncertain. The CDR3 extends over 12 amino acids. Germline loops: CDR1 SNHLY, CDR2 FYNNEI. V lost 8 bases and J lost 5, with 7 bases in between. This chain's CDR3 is CASRGDNSPLHF. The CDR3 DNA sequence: TGTGCCAGCCGCGGCGATAATTCACCCCTCCACTTT.

The CDR3 nucleotides read TGTGCCAGCAGTTACCCGGGACAGGATTATGGCTACACCTTC. Translating it yields CASSYPGQDYGYTF. The chain couples TRBV6-6 to TRBJ1-2, with TRBD1 identical over 8 bases. This CDR3 is built from 14 residues. Germline V gene data show CDR1 as MNHNY and CDR2 as SVGAGI (reference sequence). J was trimmed by 5 bases and V by 2 bases; bases with no gene match: 4.

The CDR3 loop reads CSPGGDTEAFF. CDR3 nucleotide sequence: TGCAGCCCAGGGGGTGACACTGAAGCTTTCTTT. The chain couples TRBV20-1 to TRBJ1-1; 7 nucleotides agree with TRBD1. Germline V CDR1 and CDR2: DFQATT, SNEGSKA (reference sequence). The CDR3 has 11 amino acids.